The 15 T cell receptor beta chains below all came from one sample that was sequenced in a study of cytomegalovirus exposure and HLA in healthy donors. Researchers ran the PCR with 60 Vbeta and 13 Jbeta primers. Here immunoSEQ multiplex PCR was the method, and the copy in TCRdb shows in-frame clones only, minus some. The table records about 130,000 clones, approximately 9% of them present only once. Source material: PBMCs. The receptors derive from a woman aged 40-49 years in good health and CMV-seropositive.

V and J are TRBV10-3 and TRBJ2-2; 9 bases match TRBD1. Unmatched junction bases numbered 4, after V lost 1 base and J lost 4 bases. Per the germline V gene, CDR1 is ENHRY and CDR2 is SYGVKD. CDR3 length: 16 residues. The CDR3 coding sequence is TGTGCCATCAGTGAGTGGGCGGGACAGGGCACCGGGGAGCTGTTTTTT. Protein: CAISEWAGQGTGELFF.

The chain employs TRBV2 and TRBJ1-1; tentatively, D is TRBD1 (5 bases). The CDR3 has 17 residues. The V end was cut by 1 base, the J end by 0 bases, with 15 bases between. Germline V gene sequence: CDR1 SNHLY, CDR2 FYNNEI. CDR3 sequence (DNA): TGTGCCAGCAGTGAAGAGGGGCTCTGGGGCATGAACACTGAAGCTTTCTTT. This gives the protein CASSEEGLWGMNTEAFF.

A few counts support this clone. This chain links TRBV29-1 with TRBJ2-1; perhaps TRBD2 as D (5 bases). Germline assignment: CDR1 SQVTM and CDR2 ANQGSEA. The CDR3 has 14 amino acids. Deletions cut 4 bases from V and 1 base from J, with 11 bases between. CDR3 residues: CSVVWSGSYNEQFF. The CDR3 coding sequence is TGCAGCGTTGTGTGGTCGGGGTCCTACAATGAGCAGTTCTTC.

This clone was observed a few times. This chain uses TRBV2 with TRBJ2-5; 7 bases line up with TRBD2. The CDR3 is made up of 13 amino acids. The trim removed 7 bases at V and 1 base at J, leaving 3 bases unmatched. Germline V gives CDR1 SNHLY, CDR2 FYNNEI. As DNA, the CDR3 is TGTGCCAGCAATGGGAGGGGCCAAGAGACCCAGTACTTC. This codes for CASNGRGQETQYF.

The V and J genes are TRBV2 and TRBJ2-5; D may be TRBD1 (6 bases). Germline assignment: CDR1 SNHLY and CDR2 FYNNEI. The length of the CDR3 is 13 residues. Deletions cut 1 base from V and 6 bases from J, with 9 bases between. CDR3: CASSEVGGQTQYF. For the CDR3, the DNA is TGTGCCAGCAGTGAAGTAGGGGGACAGACCCAGTACTTC.

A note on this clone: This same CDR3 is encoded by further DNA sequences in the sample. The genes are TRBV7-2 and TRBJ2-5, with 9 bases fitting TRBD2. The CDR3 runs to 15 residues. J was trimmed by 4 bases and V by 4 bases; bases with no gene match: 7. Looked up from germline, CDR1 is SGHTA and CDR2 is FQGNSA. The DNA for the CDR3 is TGTGCCAGCAGCTACCAGCGGGGGGCAGGAGAGACCCAGTACTTC. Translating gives CASSYQRGAGETQYF.

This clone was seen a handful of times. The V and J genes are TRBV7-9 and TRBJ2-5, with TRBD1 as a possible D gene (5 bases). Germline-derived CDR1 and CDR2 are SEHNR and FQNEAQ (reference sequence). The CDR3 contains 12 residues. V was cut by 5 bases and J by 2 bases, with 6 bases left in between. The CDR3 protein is CASSRQQETQYF. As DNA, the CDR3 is TGTGCCAGCAGCCGACAGCAAGAGACCCAGTACTTC.

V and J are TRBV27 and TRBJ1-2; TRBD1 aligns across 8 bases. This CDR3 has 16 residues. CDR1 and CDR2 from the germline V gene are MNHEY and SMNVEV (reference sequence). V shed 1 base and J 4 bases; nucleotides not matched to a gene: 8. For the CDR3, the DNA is TGTGCCAGCAGTTTATTCGGAGCAGGGGGCAGCTATGGCTACACCTTC. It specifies CASSLFGAGGSYGYTF.

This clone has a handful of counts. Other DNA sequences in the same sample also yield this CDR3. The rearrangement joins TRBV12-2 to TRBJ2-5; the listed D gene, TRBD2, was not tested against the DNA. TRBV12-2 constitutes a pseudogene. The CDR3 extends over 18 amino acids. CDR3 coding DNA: TGTGCAAGTCGCCAAAGCCTCCTAGCGGGGGGCTGCAGGGAGACCCAGTACTTC. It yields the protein CASRQSLLAGGCRETQYF.

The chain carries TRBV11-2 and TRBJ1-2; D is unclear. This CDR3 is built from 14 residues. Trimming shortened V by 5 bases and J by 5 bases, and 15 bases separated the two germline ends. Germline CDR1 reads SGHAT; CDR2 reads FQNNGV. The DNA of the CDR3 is TGTGCCAGCAGCCCAATACGGGAGGATTATGGCTACACCTTC. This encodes CASSPIREDYGYTF.

CDR3 sequence: CASSQGRTGTDTQYF. The DNA for the CDR3 is TGCGCCAGCAGCCAAGGCAGGACGGGAACAGATACGCAGTATTTT. This chain links TRBV4-3 with TRBJ2-3, with D possibly TRBD2 on 5 matching bases. CDR1 and CDR2 from the germline V gene are LGHNA and YSLEER. V dropped 1 base and J dropped 3 bases, with 11 bases sitting between them. The CDR3 length is 15 residues.

The CDR3 DNA reads as TGTGCCAGCAGCTTTAGTGCAAACACTGAAGCTTTCTTT. The encoded protein is CASSFSANTEAFF. The chain couples TRBV7-9 to TRBJ1-1, with D hard to call. The germline CDR1 and CDR2 sequences are SEHNR and FQNEAQ (reference sequence). Trimming left V 3 bases short and J 2 bases short, with 7 bases between. The CDR3 has 13 amino acids.

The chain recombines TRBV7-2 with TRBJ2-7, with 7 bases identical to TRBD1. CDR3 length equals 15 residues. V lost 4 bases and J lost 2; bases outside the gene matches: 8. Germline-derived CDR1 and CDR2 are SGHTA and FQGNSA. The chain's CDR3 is CASSSGPGQTYEQYF. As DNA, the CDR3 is TGTGCCAGCAGCTCAGGGCCGGGACAGACCTACGAGCAGTACTTC. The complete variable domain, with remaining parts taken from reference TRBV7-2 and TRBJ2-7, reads GAGVSQSPSNKVTEKGKDVELRCDPISGHTALYWYRQSLGQGLEFLIYFQGNSAPDKSGLPSDRFSAERTGGSVSTLTIQRTQQEDSAVYLCASSSGPGQTYEQYFGPGTRLTVT.

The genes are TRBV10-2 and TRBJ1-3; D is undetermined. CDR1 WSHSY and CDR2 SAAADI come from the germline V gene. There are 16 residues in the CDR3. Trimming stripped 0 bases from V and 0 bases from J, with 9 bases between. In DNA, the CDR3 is TGCGCCAGCAGTGAGTCCCCGGAGTACTCTGGAAACACCATATATTTT. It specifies CASSESPEYSGNTIYF.

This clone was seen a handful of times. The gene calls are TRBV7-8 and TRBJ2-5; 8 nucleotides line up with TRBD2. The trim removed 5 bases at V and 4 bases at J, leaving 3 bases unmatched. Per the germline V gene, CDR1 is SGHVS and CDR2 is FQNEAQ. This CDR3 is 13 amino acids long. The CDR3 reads CASSPGGGETQYF. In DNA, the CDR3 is TGTGCCAGCAGCCCCGGGGGGGGAGAGACCCAGTACTTC. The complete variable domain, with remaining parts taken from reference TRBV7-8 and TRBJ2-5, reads GAGVSQSPRYKVAKRGQDVALRCDPISGHVSLFWYQQALGQGPEFLTYFQNEAQLDKSGLPSDRFFAERPEGSVSTLKIQRTQQEDSAVYLCASSPGGGETQYFGPGTRLLVL.